What follows describes a single T cell receptor beta chain. Its antigen is currently unknown. Germline V gene lookup returns CDR1 SGHRS and CDR2 YFSETQ. J gave up 4 bases and V 0 bases, and 4 bases lay outside the gene matches. CDR3 length: 15 amino acids. The PCR made use of 60 Vbeta and 13 Jbeta primers. Repertoires were generated with immunoSEQ multiplex PCR, while TCRdb's copy carries only in-frame clones and drops some. The sample has approximately 220,000 clones; 75% to 80% are singletons. This entry comes from a study of cytomegalovirus exposure and HLA in healthy donors. General observations from the study: A list of 150 or so TCR beta chains associated with cytomegalovirus was given.

This TCR came from a man younger than 35 in good health and CMV-seronegative. The chain recombines TRBV5-1 with TRBJ1-3; 7 bases are shared with TRBD1. The sequenced sample was PBMCs. CDR3: CASSLDGQVGNTIYF. The CDR3 nucleotides read TGCGCCAGCAGCTTGGACGGACAGGTGGGAAACACCATATATTTT.